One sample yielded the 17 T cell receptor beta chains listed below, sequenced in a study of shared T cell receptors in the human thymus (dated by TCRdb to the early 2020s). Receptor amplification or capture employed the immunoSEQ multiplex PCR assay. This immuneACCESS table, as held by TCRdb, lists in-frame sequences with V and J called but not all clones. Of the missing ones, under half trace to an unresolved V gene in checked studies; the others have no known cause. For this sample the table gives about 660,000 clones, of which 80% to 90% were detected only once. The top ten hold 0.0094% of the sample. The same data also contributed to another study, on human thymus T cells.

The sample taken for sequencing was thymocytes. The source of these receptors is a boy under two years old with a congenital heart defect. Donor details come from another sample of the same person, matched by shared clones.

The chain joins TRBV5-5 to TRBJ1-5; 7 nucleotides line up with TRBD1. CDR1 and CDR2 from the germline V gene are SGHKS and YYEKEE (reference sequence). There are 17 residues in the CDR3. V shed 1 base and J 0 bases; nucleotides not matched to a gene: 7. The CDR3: CASSLYRTGDSNQPQHF. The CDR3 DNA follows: TGTGCCAGCAGCTTGTATCGGACAGGAGATAGCAATCAGCCCCAGCATTTT.

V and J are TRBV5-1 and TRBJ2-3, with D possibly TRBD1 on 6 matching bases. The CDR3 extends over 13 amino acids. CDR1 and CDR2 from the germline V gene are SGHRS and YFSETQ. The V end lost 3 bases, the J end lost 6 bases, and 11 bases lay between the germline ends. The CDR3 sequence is CASSSNRVDTQYF. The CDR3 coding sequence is TGCGCCAGCAGCTCGAACAGGGTGGATACGCAGTATTTT.

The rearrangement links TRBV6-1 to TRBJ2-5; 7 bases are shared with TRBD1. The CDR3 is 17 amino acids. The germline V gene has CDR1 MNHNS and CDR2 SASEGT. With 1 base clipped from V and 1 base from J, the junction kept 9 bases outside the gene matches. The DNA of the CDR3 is TGTGCCAGCAGTGAAGGGGGACAGAGATTGAGCCAAGAGACCCAGTACTTC. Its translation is CASSEGGQRLSQETQYF.

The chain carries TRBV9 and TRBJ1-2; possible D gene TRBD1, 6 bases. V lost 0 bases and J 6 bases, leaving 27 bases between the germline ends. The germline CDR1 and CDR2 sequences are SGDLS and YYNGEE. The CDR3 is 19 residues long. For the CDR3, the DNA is TGTGCCAGCAGCGTAGATCTCATTGCCGGGCGTGGGGGGGCGGATGGCTACACCTTC. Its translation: CASSVDLIAGRGGADGYTF.

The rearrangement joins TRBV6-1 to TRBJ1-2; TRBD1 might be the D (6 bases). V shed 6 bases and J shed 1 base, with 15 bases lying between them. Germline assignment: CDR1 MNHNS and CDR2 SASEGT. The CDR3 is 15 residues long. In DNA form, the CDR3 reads TGTGCCAGCAGACGTTCCGGGACACATAACTATGGCTACACCTTC. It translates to CASRRSGTHNYGYTF.

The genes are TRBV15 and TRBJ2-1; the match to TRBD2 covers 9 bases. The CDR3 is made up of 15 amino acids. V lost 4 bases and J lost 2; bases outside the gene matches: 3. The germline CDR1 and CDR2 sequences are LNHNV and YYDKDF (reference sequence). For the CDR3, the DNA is TGTGCCACCAGCAAGCGGGGGGCGGCCTACAATGAGCAGTTCTTC. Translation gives CATSKRGAAYNEQFF.

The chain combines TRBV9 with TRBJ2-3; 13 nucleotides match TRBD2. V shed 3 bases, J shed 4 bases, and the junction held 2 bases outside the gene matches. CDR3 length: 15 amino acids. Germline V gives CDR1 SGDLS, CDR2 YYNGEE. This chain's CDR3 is CASSAGLAGSDTQYF. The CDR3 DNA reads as TGTGCCAGCAGCGCGGGACTAGCGGGGTCAGATACGCAGTATTTT. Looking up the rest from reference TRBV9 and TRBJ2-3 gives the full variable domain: DSGVTQTPKHLITATGQRVTLRCSPRSGDLSVYWYQQSLDQGLQFLIQYYNGEERAKGNILERFSAQQFPDLHSELNLSSLELGDSALYFCASSAGLAGSDTQYFGPGTRLTVL.

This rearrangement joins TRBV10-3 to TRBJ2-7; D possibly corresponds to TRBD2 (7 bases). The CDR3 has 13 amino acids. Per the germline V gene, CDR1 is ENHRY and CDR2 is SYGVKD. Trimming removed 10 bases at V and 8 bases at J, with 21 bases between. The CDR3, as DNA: TGTGCCACTGGGGGCGGGAGCCCCAAGAAGCAGTACTTC. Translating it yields CATGGGSPKKQYF.

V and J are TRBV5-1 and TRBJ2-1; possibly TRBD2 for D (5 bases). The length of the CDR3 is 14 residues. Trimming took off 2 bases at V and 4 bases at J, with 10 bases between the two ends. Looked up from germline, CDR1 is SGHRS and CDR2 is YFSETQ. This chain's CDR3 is CASSLRSGYNEQFF. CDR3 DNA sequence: TGCGCCAGCAGCTTAAGAAGCGGTTACAATGAGCAGTTCTTC.

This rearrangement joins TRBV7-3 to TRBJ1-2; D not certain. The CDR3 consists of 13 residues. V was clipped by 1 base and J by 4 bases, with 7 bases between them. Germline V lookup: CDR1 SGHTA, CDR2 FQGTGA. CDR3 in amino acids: CASSLIPFYGYTF. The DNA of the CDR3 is TGTGCCAGCAGCTTAATCCCCTTCTATGGCTACACCTTC.

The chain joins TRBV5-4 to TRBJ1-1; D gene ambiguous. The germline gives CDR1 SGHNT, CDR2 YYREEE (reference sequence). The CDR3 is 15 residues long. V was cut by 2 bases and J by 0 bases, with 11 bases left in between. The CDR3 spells CASSFLQKMNTEAFF. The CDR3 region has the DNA TGTGCCAGCAGCTTCTTACAGAAGATGAACACTGAAGCTTTCTTT.

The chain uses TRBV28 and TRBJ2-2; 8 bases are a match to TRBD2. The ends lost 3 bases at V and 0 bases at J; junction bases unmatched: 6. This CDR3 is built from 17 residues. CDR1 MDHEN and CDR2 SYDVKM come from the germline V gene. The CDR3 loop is CASSLFPGLANTGELFF. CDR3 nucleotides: TGTGCCAGCAGTTTGTTCCCGGGACTAGCGAACACCGGGGAGCTGTTTTTT.

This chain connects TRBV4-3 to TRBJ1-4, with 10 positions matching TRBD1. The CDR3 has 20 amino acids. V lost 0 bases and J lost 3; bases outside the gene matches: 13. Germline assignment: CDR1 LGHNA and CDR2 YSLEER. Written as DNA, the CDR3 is TGCGCCAGCAGCCAAGACCGTCCGGACAGGGGGAATAGGGCTAATGAAAAACTGTTTTTT. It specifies CASSQDRPDRGNRANEKLFF.

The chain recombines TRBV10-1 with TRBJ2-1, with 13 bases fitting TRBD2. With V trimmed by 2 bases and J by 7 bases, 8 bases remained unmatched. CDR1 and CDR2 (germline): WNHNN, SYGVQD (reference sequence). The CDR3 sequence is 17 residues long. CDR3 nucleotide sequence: TGCGCCAGCAGTGAGCCAGAGACTAGCGGGAGGTCGAATGAGCAGTTCTTC. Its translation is CASSEPETSGRSNEQFF.

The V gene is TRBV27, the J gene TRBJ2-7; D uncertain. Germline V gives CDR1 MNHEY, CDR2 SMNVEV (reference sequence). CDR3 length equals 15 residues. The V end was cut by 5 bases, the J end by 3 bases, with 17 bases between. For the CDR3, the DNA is TGTGCCAGCAGTCCTCCAGGCTATGAAAACTACGAGCAGTACTTC. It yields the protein CASSPPGYENYEQYF.

CDR3 amino acids: CASSETRPRGQANEKLFF. DNA for the CDR3: TGTGCCAGCAGTGAAACCCGACCGAGAGGACAGGCTAATGAAAAACTGTTTTTT. This sequence joins TRBV6-1 and TRBJ1-4; TRBD1 matches 7 bases. The CDR3 loop spans 18 amino acids. Germline CDR1 and CDR2: MNHNS and SASEGT. The V and J ends lost 2 bases and 3 bases, in that order; junction bases with no gene match: 12.

For the CDR3, the DNA is TGTGCCAGCAGTTCTCAAAGACAGTCGGCAACAGATACGCAGTATTTT. It yields the protein CASSSQRQSATDTQYF. The chain links TRBV27 to TRBJ2-3; possible D gene TRBD1, 5 bases. V was clipped by 4 bases and J by 3 bases, with 17 bases between them. The length of the CDR3 is 16 residues. Looked up from germline, CDR1 is MNHEY and CDR2 is SMNVEV (reference sequence).